The T cell receptor (beta chain) under discussion was sequenced for a study of blood T cell repertoires in COVID-19. Overall study context: Italy, Spain and the United States were the sources of the convalescent and acute COVID-19 samples.

As processed by the authors: It was from reference gene primer amplification that nucleated cell counts were estimated. Sequencing was performed with immunoSEQ multiplex PCR; in TCRdb, only in-frame clones are kept and a portion is missing. D and trimming were read from the DNA, whereas the V and J calls and clone size are those reported in that table. This sample carries roughly 230,000 clones, roughly 85% of them seen once, and the ten largest clones take less than 6.5%. Concerning this clone itself: Other DNA sequences within the sample encode an identical CDR3.

The clonotype comes from a man aged 45 to 65 with COVID-19, enrolled during active disease. Sequenced material: peripheral blood.

The CDR3 region has the DNA TGTGCCAGCAGCCTTGGCGGGACAGGGGGAAGGGAGCAGTACTTC. Its protein product is CASSLGGTGGREQYF. The chain joins TRBV5-5 to TRBJ2-7; 11 bases are shared with TRBD1. In germline, CDR1 is SGHKS, CDR2 YYEKEE (reference sequence). The CDR3 sequence is 15 residues long. V gave up 4 bases and J gave up 7 bases; unmatched junction bases: 10. Full variable domain (missing parts from reference TRBV5-5 and TRBJ2-7): DAGVTQSPTHLIKTRGQQVTLRCSPISGHKSVSWYQQVLGQGPQFIFQYYEKEERGRGNFPDRFSARQFPNYSSELNVNALLLGDSALYLCASSLGGTGGREQYFGPGTRLTVT.